These T cell receptor beta chains were read from a single sample in a study of vaccination and CD4 T cells after COVID-19. TCRdb called the PCR reads again in MiXCR, with one record for every CDR3 protein. Counted here are 3,000 to 4,000 distinct CDR3 sequences, around a fifth occurring once; the ten biggest clones make up 11% to 15%. These TCRs' antigens remain unknown. Material for sequencing was CD4+ T cells from blood, cultured in vitro. These receptor sequences come from a human donor who had recovered from COVID-19. CDR3s include the opening cysteine and the closing phenylalanine or tryptophan. D genes are given only for firm matches. Not every row has a clone size; where given, it reads once, few, many or a size class.

TRBJ1-6,NA,TRBV4-2,NA,CASSQDLTGNSPLHF,TGTGCCAGCAGCCAAGACTTAACGGGGAATTCACCCCTCCACTTT
TRBJ2-3,few,TRBV7-3,TRBD1,CASSPRGQGIDTQYF,TGTGCCAGCAGCCCACGGGGACAGGGGATAGATACGCAGTATTTT
TRBJ2-3,few,TRBV5-6,NA,CASSVLRGHVGTDTQYF,TGTGCCAGCAGCGTACTCAGGGGCCACGTCGGCACAGATACGCAGTATTTT
TRBJ1-5,medium-sized,TRBV7-2,NA,CASAMSGNQPQHF,TGTGCCAGCGCCATGAGTGGCAATCAGCCCCAGCATTTT
TRBJ1-3,medium-sized,TRBV20-1,NA,CSAQSVEFGNTIYF,TGCAGTGCCCAGTCAGTTGAATTCGGAAACACCATATATTTT
TRBJ2-5,NA,TRBV2,NA,CASMRDRNLQETQYF,TGTGCCAGCATGAGGGATCGCAACCTTCAAGAGACCCAGTACTTC
TRBJ2-7,few,TRBV27,NA,CASSLSSGTVLYEQYF,TGTGCCAGCAGTCTCTCCTCCGGGACTGTACTCTACGAGCAGTACTTC
TRBJ1-2,NA,TRBV5-4,NA,CASSLIGRTISYGYTF,TGTGCCAGCAGCTTGATCGGGAGGACCATTAGCTATGGCTACACCTTC
TRBJ2-7,NA,TRBV18,TRBD1,CASSPRTGVLSEQYF,TGTGCCAGCTCACCTCGGACAGGGGTCCTCTCCGAGCAGTACTTC
TRBJ2-1,medium-sized,TRBV6-5,NA,CASSYSGGGAYNEQFF,TGTGCCAGCAGTTACTCGGGTGGGGGGGCGTACAATGAGCAGTTCTTC
TRBJ2-3,few,TRBV19,NA,CASSPSRLADTQYF,TGTGCCAGTAGTCCGTCGAGATTAGCAGATACGCAGTATTTT
TRBJ2-5,few,TRBV2,NA,CASSEAGARGETQYF,TGTGCCAGCAGTGAAGCGGGGGCCCGAGGGGAGACCCAGTACTTC
TRBJ1-1,medium-sized,TRBV30,TRBD1,CASDRGRGNTEAFF,TGTGCCTCGGACAGGGGGCGCGGGAACACTGAAGCTTTCTTT
TRBJ1-4,once,TRBV19,TRBD1,CASSPQTGGLIEKLFF,TGTGCCAGTAGCCCTCAGACAGGGGGCCTCATCGAAAAACTGTTTTTT
TRBJ1-2,NA,TRBV9,TRBD1,CASSVIGTGLDYTF,TGTGCCAGCAGCGTTATCGGGACAGGTCTAGACTACACCTTC
TRBJ1-2,medium-sized,TRBV19,NA,CASSIGAAYGYTF,TGTGCCAGTAGTATAGGGGCAGCTTATGGCTACACCTTC
TRBJ1-2,few,TRBV6-1,NA,CASAAGGGFNYGYTF,TGTGCCAGCGCCGCCGGCGGTGGGTTTAACTATGGCTACACCTTC
TRBJ2-5,few,TRBV7-9,TRBD1,CASSQQTGGGETQYF,TGTGCCAGCAGCCAACAGACAGGGGGCGGTGAGACCCAGTACTTC
TRBJ1-1,few,TRBV7-9,TRBD1,CASSSMDRDETEAFF,TGTGCCAGCAGCTCAATGGACAGGGATGAGACTGAAGCTTTCTTT
TRBJ2-7,NA,TRBV7-2,NA,CASSPTSFYEQYF,TGTGCCAGCAGCCCCACAAGCTTCTACGAGCAGTACTTC
TRBJ2-7,NA,TRBV6-5,TRBD1,CASSYKGQGIYEQYF,TGTGCCAGCAGTTATAAGGGACAGGGGATCTACGAGCAGTACTTC
TRBJ1-5,medium-sized,TRBV7-2,NA,CASSLRSGNGRPQHF,TGTGCCAGCAGCTTAAGGTCGGGGAACGGTCGGCCCCAGCATTTT
TRBJ1-1,NA,TRBV12-3/TRBV12-4,NA,CASSFGGRAEAFF,TGTGCCAGCAGTTTCGGGGGTAGGGCTGAAGCTTTCTTT
TRBJ2-1,NA,TRBV27,TRBD2,CASSLAGGLSRYEQFF,TGTGCCAGCAGTTTAGCGGGGGGTCTTTCCCGCTATGAGCAGTTCTTC
TRBJ1-2,large,TRBV6-1,NA,CASTILTGSHYGYTF,TGTGCCAGCACAATACTAACCGGGAGTCACTATGGCTACACCTTC
TRBJ2-1,NA,TRBV20-1,NA,CSADPGDSISNEQFF,TGCAGTGCTGATCCGGGAGACAGTATTTCCAATGAGCAGTTCTTC
TRBJ2-1,NA,TRBV7-3,TRBD1,CASSLSGDSSYNEQFF,TGTGCCAGCAGCTTATCTGGGGACAGCTCCTACAATGAGCAGTTCTTC
TRBJ1-2,NA,TRBV18,NA,CASSPSGDGYTF,TGTGCCAGCTCACCAAGTGGAGATGGCTACACCTTC
TRBJ1-2,NA,TRBV12-3/TRBV12-4,NA,CASRHRDIFLYGYTF,TGTGCCAGCAGACACCGGGACATTTTTCTGTATGGCTACACCTTC
TRBJ2-1,once,TRBV28,TRBD2,CASSSPGLGVFF,TGTGCCAGCAGTTCCCCGGGACTAGGAGTGTTCTTC
TRBJ1-2,few,TRBV19,NA,CASSLPGVNYGYTF,TGTGCCAGTAGTCTTCCGGGGGTCAACTATGGCTACACCTTC
TRBJ1-2,NA,TRBV7-2,NA,CASSTGTLAGGYTF,TGTGCCAGCAGCACCGGGACCTTAGCAGGGGGCTACACCTTC
TRBJ1-5,medium-sized,TRBV7-8,NA,CASSLALDRYQPQHF,TGTGCCAGCAGCTTAGCCTTGGACAGATATCAGCCCCAGCATTTT
TRBJ1-5,NA,TRBV2,NA,CASATGPNQPQHF,TGTGCCAGCGCGACCGGGCCAAATCAGCCCCAGCATTTT
TRBJ2-7,medium-sized,TRBV2,TRBD2,CASRWGGRNEQYF,TGTGCCAGCAGGTGGGGGGGGAGGAACGAGCAGTACTTC
TRBJ2-3,NA,TRBV20-1,TRBD2,CSAQRGSSGGANTQYF,TGCAGTGCCCAACGGGGGAGTAGCGGGGGGGCAAATACGCAGTATTTT
TRBJ2-3,medium-sized,TRBV7-8,TRBD1,CASSLVWDSPTDTQYF,TGTGCCAGCAGCTTAGTTTGGGACAGCCCCACAGATACGCAGTATTTT
TRBJ2-3,NA,TRBV5-4,NA,CASSLASGGSTDTQYF,TGTGCCAGCAGCTTGGCGAGTGGGGGTAGCACAGATACGCAGTATTTT
TRBJ1-5,few,TRBV7-9,NA,CASSRDLSNQPQHF,TGTGCCAGCAGTCGGGACCTTAGCAATCAGCCCCAGCATTTT
TRBJ2-1,NA,TRBV11-1,NA,CASSSRGGATYNEQFF,TGTGCCAGCAGCTCCCGAGGCGGGGCCACCTACAATGAGCAGTTCTTC
TRBJ2-7,NA,TRBV18,NA,CASSPVLDSSYEQYF,TGTGCCAGCTCACCGGTTTTGGACAGCTCCTACGAGCAGTACTTC
TRBJ1-5,NA,TRBV7-2,NA,CASSLVDGSNQPQHF,TGTGCCAGCAGCTTAGTAGACGGTAGCAATCAGCCCCAGCATTTT
TRBJ2-3,NA,TRBV28,NA,CASRHFGQLTDTQYF,TGTGCCAGCAGACATTTCGGACAGCTCACAGATACGCAGTATTTT